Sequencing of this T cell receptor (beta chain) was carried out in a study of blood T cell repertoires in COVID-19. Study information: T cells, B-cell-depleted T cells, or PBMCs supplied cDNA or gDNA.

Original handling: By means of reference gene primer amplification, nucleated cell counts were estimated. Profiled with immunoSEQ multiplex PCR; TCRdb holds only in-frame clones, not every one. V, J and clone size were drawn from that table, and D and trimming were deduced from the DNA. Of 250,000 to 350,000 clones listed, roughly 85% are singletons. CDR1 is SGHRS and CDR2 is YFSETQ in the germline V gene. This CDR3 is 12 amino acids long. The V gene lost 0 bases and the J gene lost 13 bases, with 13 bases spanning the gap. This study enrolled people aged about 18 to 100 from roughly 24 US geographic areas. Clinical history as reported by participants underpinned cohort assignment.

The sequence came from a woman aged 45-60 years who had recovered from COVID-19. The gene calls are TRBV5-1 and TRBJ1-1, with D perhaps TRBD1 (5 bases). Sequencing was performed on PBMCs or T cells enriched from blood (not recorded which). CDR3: CASSLAGTKNFF. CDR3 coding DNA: TGCGCCAGCAGCTTGGCCGGGACTAAAAATTTCTTT.